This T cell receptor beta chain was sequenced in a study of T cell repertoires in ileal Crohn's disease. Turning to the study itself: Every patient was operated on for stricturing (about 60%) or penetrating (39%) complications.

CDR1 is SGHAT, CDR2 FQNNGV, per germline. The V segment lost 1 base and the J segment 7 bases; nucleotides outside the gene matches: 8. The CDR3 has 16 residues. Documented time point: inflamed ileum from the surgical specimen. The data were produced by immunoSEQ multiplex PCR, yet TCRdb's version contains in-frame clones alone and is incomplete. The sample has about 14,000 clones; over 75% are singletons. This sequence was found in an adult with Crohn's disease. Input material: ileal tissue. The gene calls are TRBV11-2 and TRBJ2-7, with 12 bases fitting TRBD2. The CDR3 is CASSLATSGGLGEQYF. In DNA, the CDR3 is TGTGCCAGCAGCTTAGCGACTAGCGGGGGCTTGGGGGAGCAGTACTTC.